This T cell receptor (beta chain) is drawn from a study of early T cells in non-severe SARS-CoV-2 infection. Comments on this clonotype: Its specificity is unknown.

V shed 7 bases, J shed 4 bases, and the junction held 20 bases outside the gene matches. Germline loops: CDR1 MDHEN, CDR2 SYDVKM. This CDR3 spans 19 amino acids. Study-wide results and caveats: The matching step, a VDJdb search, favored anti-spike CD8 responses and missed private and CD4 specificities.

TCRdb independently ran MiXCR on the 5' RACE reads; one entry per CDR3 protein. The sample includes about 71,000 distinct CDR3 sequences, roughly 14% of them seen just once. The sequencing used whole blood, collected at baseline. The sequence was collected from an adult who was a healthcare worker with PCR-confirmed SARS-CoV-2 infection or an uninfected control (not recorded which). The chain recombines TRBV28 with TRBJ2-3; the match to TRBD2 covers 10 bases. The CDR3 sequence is CASTPWTILLAGEADTQYF. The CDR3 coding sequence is TGTGCCAGCACCCCCTGGACGATACTGCTAGCGGGAGAGGCAGATACGCAGTATTTT.